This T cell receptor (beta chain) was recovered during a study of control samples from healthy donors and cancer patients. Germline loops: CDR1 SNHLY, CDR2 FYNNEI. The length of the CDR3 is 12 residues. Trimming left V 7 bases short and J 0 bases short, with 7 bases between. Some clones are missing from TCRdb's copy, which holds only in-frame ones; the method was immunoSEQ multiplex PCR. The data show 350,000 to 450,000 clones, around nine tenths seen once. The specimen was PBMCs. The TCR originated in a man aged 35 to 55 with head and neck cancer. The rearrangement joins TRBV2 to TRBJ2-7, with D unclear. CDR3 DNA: TGTGCCAGCACCCCGGACTCCTACGAGCAGTACTTC. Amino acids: CASTPDSYEQYF.